This T cell receptor (beta chain) was captured by sequencing in a study of blood T cell repertoires in COVID-19. Overall study context: From the United States, Italy and Spain came samples of acute and convalescent COVID-19.

Original methodology: Estimates of nucleated cell counts were drawn from the amplification of reference gene primers. Here immunoSEQ multiplex PCR was the method, and the copy in TCRdb shows in-frame clones only, minus some. The V and J calls and the clone size are those of that table, but D and trimming were determined from the DNA. The repertoire holds hundreds of thousands of clones, with around 90% as singletons. Germline CDR1 reads LNHDA; CDR2 reads SQIVND (reference sequence). Trimming stripped 2 bases from V and 6 bases from J, with 10 bases between. The CDR3 totals 14 residues. The sequencing sample was made of PBMCs or T cells enriched from blood (not recorded which). The V gene is TRBV19, the J gene TRBJ2-2; TRBD1 might be the D (5 bases). This receptor was taken from a young woman with acute COVID-19. The CDR3 region has the DNA TGTGCCAGTAGTATAAGACAGTCTCCCGGGGAGCTGTTTTTT. This codes for CASSIRQSPGELFF.